This TCR beta chain was captured in a study of CD8+CD57+ T cells in acquired aplastic anemia. On the study more broadly: Sorted cells (CD4+ and CD8+) yielded DNA amounts that averaged approximately 3.1 ug. Overall study results and limits: There were twenty-nine CD8+ CDR3 sequences that occurred in both patients and controls. For CD8+ Simpson's diversity, patients and controls showed no significant difference.

TCR beta VDJ combinations and CDR3 sequences were profiled from genomic DNA. TCRdb re-derived calls from the reads in MiXCR, one entry per CDR3 protein. This repertoire shows 250,000 to 300,000 distinct CDR3 sequences, 50% to 70% found once; its top ten account for less than 10%. On this clonotype itself: What it recognizes is unknown.

Germline lookup yields CDR1 KGHDR and CDR2 SFDVKD. V was cut by 5 bases and J by 4 bases, with 22 bases left in between. This CDR3 contains 17 residues. This clonotype was sampled from a human donor with severe aplastic anemia or a healthy control (not recorded which). The rearrangement joins TRBV24-1 to TRBJ1-1; D is unclear. The sample consisted of sorted CD4+, CD8+, or CD8+CD57+ T cells (not recorded which) from PBMCs. This chain's CDR3 is CATSGSSDTPSGTEAFF. As DNA, the CDR3 is TGTGCCACCAGTGGATCATCAGACACCCCATCGGGCACTGAAGCTTTCTTT.